Listed below are T cell receptor beta chains from one sample, sequenced in a study of OX40 agonist ivuxolimab in advanced cancers. The data were produced by immunoSEQ multiplex PCR, yet TCRdb's version contains in-frame clones alone and is incomplete. Among about 110,000 clones listed, approximately 89% were seen once. The sequences come from CD4+ or CD8+ T cells sorted from blood, collected in a trial of the OX40 agonist ivuxolimab. These receptors originate from an adult with an advanced solid tumor such as melanoma, head and neck, liver or kidney cancer. The CDR3 runs from the conserved cysteine through the conserved F or W. A D gene is named only where the DNA matches it firmly. Clone size is stated in some rows and not others, as once, few, many or a class when expanded.

v_call,clone_size,d_call,j_call,cdr3_aa,cdr3_nt
TRBV10-2,.,.,TRBJ1-3,CASSESLFLPNTIYF,TGCGCCAGCAGTGAGTCGTTATTCCTCCCGAACACCATATATTTT
TRBV11-2,.,TRBD2,TRBJ2-3,CASSGLATPTDTQYF,TGTGCCAGCAGCGGACTAGCGACTCCCACAGATACGCAGTATTTT
TRBV6-5,.,.,TRBJ2-7,CASSYQRGEQYF,TGTGCCAGCAGTTATCAACGGGGCGAGCAGTACTTC
TRBV5-8,once,TRBD2,TRBJ2-3,CASSLGSGSIADTQYF,TGTGCCAGCAGCTTAGGTAGCGGGAGTATTGCAGATACGCAGTATTTT
TRBV5-1,few,TRBD1,TRBJ2-1,CASSVRDRGNEQFF,TGCGCCAGCAGCGTTAGGGACAGGGGAAATGAGCAGTTCTTC
TRBV19,.,.,TRBJ2-2,CASNRGLNTGELFF,TGTGCCAGTAACCGGGGGTTAAACACCGGGGAGCTGTTTTTT
TRBV4-2,.,TRBD1,TRBJ1-1,CASSLIQGPDPRDRRAFF,TGTGCCAGCAGCCTAATACAGGGGCCGGACCCAAGGGATCGGCGAGCTTTCTTT
TRBV19,.,TRBD2,TRBJ2-3,CASSIRGGSDTQYF,TGTGCCAGTAGTATTAGGGGAGGGTCAGATACGCAGTATTTT
TRBV14,few,.,TRBJ2-5,CASSHRETQYF,TGTGCCAGCAGCCATCGGGAGACCCAGTACTTC
TRBV1,.,.,TRBJ2-7,CTSSPGAGSSYEQYF,TGCACCAGCAGCCCGGGGGCAGGGAGCTCCTACGAGCAGTACTTC
TRBV2,once,.,TRBJ1-1,CASSDRTANTEAFF,TGTGCCAGCAGTGACAGGACAGCAAACACTGAAGCTTTCTTT
TRBV6-5,.,.,TRBJ1-2,CASSSLGVAYGYTF,TGTGCCAGCAGTTCCTTGGGGGTCGCCTATGGCTACACCTTC
TRBV19,.,.,TRBJ1-5,CASSNTPASNQPQHF,TGTGCCAGTAGTAACACCCCGGCCAGCAATCAGCCCCAGCATTTT
TRBV30,.,.,TRBJ2-7,CAWTTGPEHEQYF,TGTGCCTGGACGACCGGACCCGAACACGAGCAGTACTTC
TRBV9,.,.,TRBJ1-1,CASSPPGVTEAFF,TGTGCCAGCAGCCCCCCCGGTGTCACTGAAGCTTTCTTT
TRBV30,.,.,TRBJ2-2,CAGTRAGELFF,TGTGCCGGAACTAGGGCCGGGGAGCTGTTTTTT
TRBV7-3,.,.,TRBJ2-7,CASSLGDRQQYF,TGTGCCAGCAGCCTAGGGGATCGGCAGCAGTACTTC
TRBV2,.,.,TRBJ1-1,CASGQMAGHTEAFF,TGTGCCAGTGGGCAAATGGCAGGGCACACTGAAGCTTTCTTT
TRBV10-3,.,.,TRBJ2-1,CAISEQEGGQFF,TGTGCCATCAGTGAGCAGGAGGGGGGACAGTTCTTC
TRBV5-4,.,TRBD1,TRBJ1-1,CASSWGQGARTEAFF,TGTGCCAGCAGCTGGGGACAGGGGGCGCGGACTGAAGCTTTCTTT
TRBV29-1,.,.,TRBJ2-5,CSVGAGAETQYF,TGCAGCGTTGGGGCAGGGGCAGAGACCCAGTACTTC
TRBV6-5,once,TRBD2,TRBJ2-5,CASSALAGETQYF,TGTGCCAGCAGTGCACTAGCGGGGGAGACCCAGTACTTC
TRBV18,.,.,TRBJ2-7,CASSRGVDYEQYF,TGTGCCAGCTCCCGAGGGGTCGACTACGAGCAGTACTTC
TRBV11-3,.,.,TRBJ1-1,CASSMTGDTEAFF,TGTGCCAGCAGCATGACCGGGGACACTGAAGCTTTCTTT
TRBV5-1,.,.,TRBJ1-1,CASSSVGQGPVRMNTEAFF,TGCGCCAGCAGCAGCGTAGGGCAGGGTCCCGTGCGGATGAACACTGAAGCTTTCTTT
TRBV5-1,.,TRBD1,TRBJ2-2,CASSLASGQGSGELFF,TGCGCCAGCAGCTTGGCCTCGGGACAGGGATCCGGGGAGCTGTTTTTT
TRBV4-1,few,.,TRBJ1-3,CASSPSSGNTIYF,TGCGCCAGCAGCCCAAGCTCTGGAAACACCATATATTTT
TRBV29-1,.,.,TRBJ1-1,CSVEARVGGVTEAFF,TGCAGCGTTGAAGCGCGAGTAGGGGGGGTGACTGAAGCTTTCTTT
TRBV19,.,TRBD1,TRBJ2-1,CASSPTGGSYNEQFF,TGTGCCAGTAGTCCCACAGGGGGGTCCTACAATGAGCAGTTCTTC
TRBV4-2,.,TRBD2,TRBJ2-1,CASSQREGNEQFF,TGTGCCAGCAGCCAGCGGGAGGGCAATGAGCAGTTCTTC
TRBV13,.,.,TRBJ2-6,CASSLRGVTGANVLTF,TGTGCCAGCAGCTTACGGGGTGTGACGGGGGCCAACGTCCTGACTTTC
TRBV6-1,.,.,TRBJ2-2,CASSVGRSTGELFF,TGTGCCAGCAGTGTCGGGAGAAGCACCGGGGAGCTGTTTTTT
TRBV5-1,.,.,TRBJ1-1,CASSPGTHMNTEAFF,TGCGCCAGCAGCCCCGGGACACATATGAACACTGAAGCTTTCTTT
TRBV30,.,.,TRBJ2-3,CAWSRRAQDTQYF,TGTGCCTGGAGTCGAAGAGCGCAAGATACGCAGTATTTT
TRBV15,.,.,TRBJ2-1,CATSNGTSRISYNEQFF,TGTGCCACCAGCAATGGGACTTCGAGGATCTCCTACAATGAGCAGTTCTTC
TRBV5-1,.,TRBD2,TRBJ2-7,CASTRGSGGYEQYF,TGCGCCAGCACCCGGGGTAGCGGGGGGTACGAGCAGTACTTC
TRBV7-9,.,.,TRBJ1-6,CASSTTNPPLHF,TGTGCCAGCAGCACTACCAACCCACCCCTCCACTTT
TRBV14,.,.,TRBJ2-2,CASSQDENQGRLNTGELFF,TGTGCCAGCAGCCAAGATGAAAACCAGGGACGGCTTAACACCGGGGAGCTGTTTTTT
TRBV18,few,TRBD1,TRBJ1-3,CASSTTVGQGNSGNTIYF,TGTGCCAGCTCAACCACGGTCGGACAGGGAAACTCTGGAAACACCATATATTTT
TRBV5-6,.,.,TRBJ2-1,CASKEGGTVNEQFF,TGTGCCAGCAAGGAAGGAGGCACCGTCAATGAGCAGTTCTTC
TRBV5-1,.,TRBD2,TRBJ2-5,CASSLLAGASGETQYF,TGCGCCAGCAGCTTGCTAGCGGGGGCATCAGGAGAGACCCAGTACTTC
TRBV9,.,.,TRBJ1-1,CASSVGQDINTEAFF,TGTGCCAGCAGCGTAGGGCAGGACATTAACACTGAAGCTTTCTTT
TRBV18,.,TRBD1,TRBJ2-5,CASSPGTGVQETQYF,TGTGCCAGCTCACCAGGGACAGGAGTCCAAGAGACCCAGTACTTC
TRBV27,.,TRBD2,TRBJ2-7,CASSPLGGGSYEQYF,TGTGCCAGCTCCCCCCTCGGGGGGGGGTCGTACGAGCAGTACTTC
TRBV6-1,.,.,TRBJ2-3,CASSEAWRGGPDTQYF,TGTGCCAGCAGTGAAGCTTGGCGGGGAGGCCCAGATACGCAGTATTTT
TRBV9,.,TRBD2,TRBJ2-2,CASSVTPLAGDVYTGELFF,TGTGCCAGCAGCGTGACCCCACTAGCGGGGGATGTATATACCGGGGAGCTGTTTTTT
TRBV5-4,.,TRBD2,TRBJ2-5,CASSSYLAGGSETQYF,TGTGCCAGCAGCTCCTATTTAGCGGGAGGAAGTGAGACCCAGTACTTC
TRBV19,.,.,TRBJ2-6,CASQTTGANVLTF,TGTGCCAGTCAGACAACTGGGGCCAACGTCCTGACTTTC
TRBV6-5,.,TRBD1,TRBJ1-2,CASSRGQRAGYTF,TGTGCCAGCAGTAGGGGACAGCGGGCGGGCTACACCTTC
TRBV5-5,.,TRBD2,TRBJ2-4,CASSLARELDHMAKNIQYF,TGTGCCAGCAGCTTGGCGCGGGAGTTAGATCATATGGCCAAAAACATTCAGTACTTC
TRBV14,.,TRBD2,TRBJ2-3,CASSYTSGARTDTQYF,TGTGCCAGCAGCTACACTAGCGGGGCCCGCACAGATACGCAGTATTTT
TRBV7-6,.,.,TRBJ2-5,CASSQGGETQYF,TGTGCCAGCAGCCAGGGGGGAGAGACCCAGTACTTC
TRBV14,.,TRBD2,TRBJ2-3,CASSVRTSGTDTQYF,TGTGCCAGCAGCGTTCGGACTAGCGGCACAGATACGCAGTATTTT
TRBV18,once,TRBD1,TRBJ2-7,CASSPGPGGYEQYF,TGTGCCAGCTCACCAGGGCCAGGGGGCTACGAGCAGTACTTC
TRBV12-2,.,.,TRBJ2-3,CASRLAGNPTDTQYF,TGTGCAAGTCGCTTAGCAGGGAATCCCACAGATACGCAGTATTTT